Listed below are T cell receptor beta chains from one sample, sequenced in a study of CD8+CD57+ T cells in acquired aplastic anemia. Each CDR3 protein is one row after TCRdb ran MiXCR on the reads. This table has under 350,000 distinct CDR3 sequences, roughly 53% appearing once. Specimen: sorted CD4+, CD8+, or CD8+CD57+ T cells (not recorded which) from PBMCs. All receptors come from a human donor with aplastic anemia. Each CDR3 is given with its conserved first and last residue. The D gene is left open where the match is weak. Size tells how often a clone was seen (once, few, many) or the class of an expanded clone, and some rows leave it out.

many	TRBJ2-1	TRBD1	TRBV11-3	TGTGCCAGCAGCTTAGAACAGGGGCGGTATGAGCAGTTCTTC	CASSLEQGRYEQFF
many	TRBJ2-2	.	TRBV10-2	TGCGCCAGCAGTGAGTCTAGGGGCCCGAACACCGGGGAGCTGTTTTTT	CASSESRGPNTGELFF
many	TRBJ2-3	TRBD2	TRBV6-2/TRBV6-3	TGTGCCAGCATCCTAGCGGGAGTACCAGATACGCAGTATTTT	CASILAGVPDTQYF
.	TRBJ1-5	.	TRBV29-1	TGCAGCGTTGAAGTTGGAGCAGATCAGCCCCAGCATTTT	CSVEVGADQPQHF
many	TRBJ1-2	TRBD1	TRBV19	TGTGCCAGTAGTATTAGCGGGACAGGGAGCGGCTACACCTTC	CASSISGTGSGYTF
few	TRBJ2-7	TRBD1	TRBV20-1	TGCAGTGCTTTAGGACAGGGGAGCTCCCTTAGCAAGTACTTC	CSALGQGSSLSKYF
once	TRBJ2-2	TRBD2	TRBV20-1	TGCAGTGCTAGAGAGCGGGAGATGTTCGGGGAGCTGTTTTTT	CSAREREMFGELFF
many	TRBJ1-4	TRBD1	TRBV15	TGTGCCACCAGAGGGGGCCAAGTAGGCGAAAAACTGTTTTTT	CATRGGQVGEKLFF
.	TRBJ1-5	.	TRBV7-9	TGTGCCAGCGGCTTAATCGGGGAGAGCTCCTACAATGAGCAGCCCCAGCATTTT	CASGLIGESSYNEQPQHF
.	TRBJ2-1	TRBD2	TRBV7-2	TGTGCCAGCAGCTCACTAGCGGGGGGGCGGAATGAGCAGTTCTTC	CASSSLAGGRNEQFF
.	TRBJ1-1	.	TRBV13	TGTGCCAGCAGCTTAAGGCTAAACAATGAAGCTTTCTTT	CASSLRLNNEAFF
.	TRBJ2-1	.	TRBV24-1	TGTGCCACCAGTGATGTGACAAGGGGAGTATATGAGCAGTTCTTC	CATSDVTRGVYEQFF
few	TRBJ1-2	.	TRBV7-9	TGTGCCAGCAGCCTAACCGGGACGGCGAAGGGCTACACCTTC	CASSLTGTAKGYTF
many	TRBJ2-1	.	TRBV24-1	TGTGCCACCAGTGATGTGACGCGGGGACAGAGCTCCTACAATGAGCAGTTCTTC	CATSDVTRGQSSYNEQFF
many	TRBJ1-5	.	TRBV19	TGTGCCAGTACTCCAAGGTGGGCAGTGGAACCCCAGCATTTT	CASTPRWAVEPQHF
.	TRBJ1-5	TRBD1	TRBV24-1	TGTGCCACCAGTGAGACAGGGGGGGGGAATCAGCCCCAGCATTTT	CATSETGGGNQPQHF
few	TRBJ1-1	.	TRBV20-1	TGCAGTGCTAGAGATCGCGATTTTGAAGCTTTCTTT	CSARDRDFEAFF
few	TRBJ2-7	TRBD2	TRBV2	TGTGCCAGCTCCCCGTCGGGGGGCTACGAGCAGTACTTC	CASSPSGGYEQYF
.	TRBJ2-5	.	TRBV5-1	TGCGCCAGCAGCTTGGGCCCAGCCGCGGAGACCCAGTACTTC	CASSLGPAAETQYF
.	TRBJ1-1	.	TRBV6-5	TGTGCCAGCAGTGGAGCCCCAGGCCCCTGGAACACTGAAGCTTTCTTT	CASSGAPGPWNTEAFF
.	TRBJ1-1	.	TRBV2	TGTGCCAGCGCCCGTACACTTGTGAACACTGAAGCTTTCTTT	CASARTLVNTEAFF
.	TRBJ2-5	TRBD2	TRBV29-1	TGCAGCGTTGAAGTAGCGGGGTACCAAGAGACCCAGTACTTC	CSVEVAGYQETQYF
.	TRBJ2-1	.	TRBV25-1	TGTGCCAGCAGTGAATGGAGAGGGACGGTCTTC	CASSEWRGTVF
few	TRBJ2-5	TRBD2	TRBV20-1	TGCAGTGCTAGAAAGGGTAGCGGGGGACAAGAGACCCAGTACTTC	CSARKGSGGQETQYF
.	TRBJ2-1	TRBD2	TRBV11-1	TGTGCCAGCAGCTTATTAGCGGGGGGGACCGATGAGCAGTTCTTC	CASSLLAGGTDEQFF
.	TRBJ2-5	TRBD1	TRBV20-1	TGCAGTGCCCACCGGACAGGGAGCCAAGAGACCCAGTACTTC	CSAHRTGSQETQYF
many	TRBJ1-2	TRBD1	TRBV24-1	TGTGCCACCAGTGATTCCCCGGGACAGGAGAGGGGATATGGGGGCTACACCTTC	CATSDSPGQERGYGGYTF
few	TRBJ1-2	.	TRBV7-2	TGTGCCAGCAGCTTTACCCCTTTCCCTAACTATGGCTACACCTTC	CASSFTPFPNYGYTF
many	TRBJ2-3	.	TRBV15	TGTGCCACCAGCAGAGAAGTAGGTACGCAGTATTTT	CATSREVGTQYF
.	TRBJ2-1	.	TRBV5-1	TGCGCCAGCAGCTACCGGGACAAGTCTAGAGATGAGCAGTTCTTC	CASSYRDKSRDEQFF
.	TRBJ2-7	.	TRBV14	TGTGCCAGCAGCCACTTAAACCCGGGCTACGAGCAGTACTTC	CASSHLNPGYEQYF
.	TRBJ2-5	.	TRBV19	TGTGCCAGTAGTATAGATGGGGGATCAGGGGCCGTGACCCAGTACTTC	CASSIDGGSGAVTQYF
few	TRBJ2-7	TRBD2	TRBV2	TGTGCCCCCCGGGGGGAGTACTTC	CAPRGEYF
.	TRBJ2-5	.	TRBV19	TGTGCCAGTAGTATACACGGGGATCAAGAGACCCAGTACTTC	CASSIHGDQETQYF
few	TRBJ1-1	.	TRBV6-5	TGTGCCAGCAGTTACTCGAGAGGGCGTACTGAAGCTTTCTTT	CASSYSRGRTEAFF
.	TRBJ2-7	.	TRBV20-1	TGCAGTGCAGTCGACAGCCAACCCTACGAGCAGTACTTC	CSAVDSQPYEQYF
.	TRBJ1-2	.	TRBV15	TGTGCCACCAGCAGAGAGGCAGGGTATTATGGCTACACCTTC	CATSREAGYYGYTF
.	TRBJ1-2	.	TRBV7-9	TGTGCCAGCAGCCCCGGTTCGGGCCAGTCGGCTCGCTACACCTTC	CASSPGSGQSARYTF
.	TRBJ2-7	.	TRBV7-8	TGTGCCAGCAACACGGTCGGGATTTACGAGAAGTACTTC	CASNTVGIYEKYF
few	TRBJ2-7	TRBD2	TRBV6-6	TGTGCCAGCAGTTTTGACAGCGGGAGGTACGAGCAGTACTTC	CASSFDSGRYEQYF
.	TRBJ2-1	TRBD2	TRBV9	TGTGCCAGCAGCTTGGGGGGACTAGTTCGCTACAATGAGCAGTTCTTC	CASSLGGLVRYNEQFF
.	TRBJ1-4	TRBD1	TRBV24-1	TGTGCCACCAGTGATTCCGCCGGGGGGACAGGGGGTGATACTAATGAAAAACTGTTTTTT	CATSDSAGGTGGDTNEKLFF
.	TRBJ2-2	TRBD2	TRBV5-1	TGCGCCAGCAGCCCCGCGGAGACTAGCGGGATTAACACCGGGGAGCTGTTTTTT	CASSPAETSGINTGELFF
few	TRBJ1-3	.	TRBV19	TGTGCCAGTAGAATGCAGGCCAGCTCTGGAAACACCATATATTTT	CASRMQASSGNTIYF
many	TRBJ2-5	TRBD2	TRBV11-2	TGTGCCAGCAGCTCCCAGATAGCGGGATCACGCCAAGAGACCCAGTACTTC	CASSSQIAGSRQETQYF
many	TRBJ2-2	.	TRBV6-5	TGTGCCAGCAGTTACTCTTCGACCGTCCCCGGGGAGCTGTTTTTT	CASSYSSTVPGELFF
.	TRBJ2-1	.	TRBV24-1	TGCGCCACTGGGAACCGGGACAAATTCCTCGATGAGCAGTTCTTC	CATGNRDKFLDEQFF
many	TRBJ2-3	TRBD2	TRBV2	TGTGCCAGCACGCGGGAGTTCTTGGGTGATACGCAGTATTTT	CASTREFLGDTQYF
.	TRBJ1-4	.	TRBV24-1	TGTGCCACCAGTGAGGTTTCGAATGAAAAACTGTTTTTT	CATSEVSNEKLFF